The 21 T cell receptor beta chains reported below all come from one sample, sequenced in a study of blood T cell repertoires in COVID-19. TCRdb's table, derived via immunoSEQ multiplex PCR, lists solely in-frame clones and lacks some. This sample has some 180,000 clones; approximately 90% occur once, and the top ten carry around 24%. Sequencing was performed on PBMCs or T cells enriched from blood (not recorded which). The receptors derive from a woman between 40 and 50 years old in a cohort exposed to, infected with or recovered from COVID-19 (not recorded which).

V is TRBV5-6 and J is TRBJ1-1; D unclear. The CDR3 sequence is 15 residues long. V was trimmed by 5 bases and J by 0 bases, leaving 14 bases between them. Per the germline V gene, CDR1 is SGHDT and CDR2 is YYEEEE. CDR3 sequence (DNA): TGTGCCAGCAGGCCCCGTGTCACGGTGAACACTGAAGCTTTCTTT. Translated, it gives CASRPRVTVNTEAFF.

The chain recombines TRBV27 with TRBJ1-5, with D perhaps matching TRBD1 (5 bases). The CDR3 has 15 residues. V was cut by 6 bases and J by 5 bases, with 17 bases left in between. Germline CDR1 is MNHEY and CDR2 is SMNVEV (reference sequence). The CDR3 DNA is TGTGCCAGCAGGGGGTGGGAAGGGGCGGATCAGCCCCAGCATTTT. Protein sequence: CASRGWEGADQPQHF.

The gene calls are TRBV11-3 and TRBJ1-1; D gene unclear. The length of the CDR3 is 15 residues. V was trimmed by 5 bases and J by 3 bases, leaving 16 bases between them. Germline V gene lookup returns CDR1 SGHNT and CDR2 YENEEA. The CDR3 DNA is TGTGCCAGCAGCCAGGTGGACCTGAGGGACACTGAAGCTTTCTTT. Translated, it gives CASSQVDLRDTEAFF. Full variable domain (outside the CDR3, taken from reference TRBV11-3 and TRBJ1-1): EAGVVQSPRYKIIEKKQPVAFWCNPISGHNTLYWYLQNLGQGPELLIRYENEEAVDDSQLPKDRFSAERLKGVDSTLKIQPAELGDSAVYLCASSQVDLRDTEAFFGQGTRLTVV.

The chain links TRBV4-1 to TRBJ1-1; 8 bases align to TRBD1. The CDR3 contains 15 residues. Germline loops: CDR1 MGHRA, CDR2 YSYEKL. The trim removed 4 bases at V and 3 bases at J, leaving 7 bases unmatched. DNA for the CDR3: TGCGCCAGCAGCCCTGGACAGGGTTATTACACTGAAGCTTTCTTT. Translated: CASSPGQGYYTEAFF.

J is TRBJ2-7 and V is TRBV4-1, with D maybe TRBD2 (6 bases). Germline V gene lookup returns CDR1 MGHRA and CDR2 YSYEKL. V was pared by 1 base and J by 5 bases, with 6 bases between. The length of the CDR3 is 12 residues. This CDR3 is CASSQGGDEQYF. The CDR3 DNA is TGCGCCAGCAGCCAAGGCGGGGACGAGCAGTACTTC.

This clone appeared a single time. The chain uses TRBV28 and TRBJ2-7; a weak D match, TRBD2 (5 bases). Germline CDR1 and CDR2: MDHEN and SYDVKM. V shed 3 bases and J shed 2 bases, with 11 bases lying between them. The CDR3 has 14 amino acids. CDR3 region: CASSFVQRPYEQYF. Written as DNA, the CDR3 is TGTGCCAGCAGTTTCGTCCAGCGGCCCTACGAGCAGTACTTC. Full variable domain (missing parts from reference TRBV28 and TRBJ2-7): DVKVTQSSRYLVKRTGEKVFLECVQDMDHENMFWYRQDPGLGLRLIYFSYDVKMKEKGDIPEGYSVSREKKERFSLILESASTNQTSMYLCASSFVQRPYEQYFGPGTRLTVT.

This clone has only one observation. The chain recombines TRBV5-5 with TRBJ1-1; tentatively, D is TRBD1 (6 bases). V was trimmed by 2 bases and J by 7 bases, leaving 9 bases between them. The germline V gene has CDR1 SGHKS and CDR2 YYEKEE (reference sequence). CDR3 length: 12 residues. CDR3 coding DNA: TGTGCCAGCAGCTTTGGACAGCTTGAAGCTTTCTTT. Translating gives CASSFGQLEAFF.

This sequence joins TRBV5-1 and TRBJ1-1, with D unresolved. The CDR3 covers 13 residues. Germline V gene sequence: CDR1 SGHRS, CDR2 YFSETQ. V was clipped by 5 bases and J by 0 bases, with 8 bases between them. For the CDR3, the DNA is TGCGCCAGCAGGGTATCGGTGAACACTGAAGCTTTCTTT. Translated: CASRVSVNTEAFF. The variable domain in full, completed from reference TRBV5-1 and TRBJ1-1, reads KAGVTQTPRYLIKTRGQQVTLSCSPISGHRSVSWYQQTPGQGLQFLFEYFSETQRNKGNFPGRFSGRQFSNSRSEMNVSTLELGDSALYLCASRVSVNTEAFFGQGTRLTVV.

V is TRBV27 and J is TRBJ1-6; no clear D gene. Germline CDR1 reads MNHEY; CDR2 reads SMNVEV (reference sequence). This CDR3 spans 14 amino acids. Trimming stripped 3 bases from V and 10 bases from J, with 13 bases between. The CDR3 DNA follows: TGTGCCAGCAGTTTCTTCGGTTTGCAATCACCCCTCCACTTT. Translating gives CASSFFGLQSPLHF.

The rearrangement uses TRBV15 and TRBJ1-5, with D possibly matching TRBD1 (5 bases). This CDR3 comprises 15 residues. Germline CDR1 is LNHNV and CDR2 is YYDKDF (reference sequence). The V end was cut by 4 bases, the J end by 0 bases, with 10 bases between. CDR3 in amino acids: CATSKTRGSNQPQHF. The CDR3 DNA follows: TGTGCCACCAGCAAAACAAGGGGTAGCAATCAGCCCCAGCATTTT.

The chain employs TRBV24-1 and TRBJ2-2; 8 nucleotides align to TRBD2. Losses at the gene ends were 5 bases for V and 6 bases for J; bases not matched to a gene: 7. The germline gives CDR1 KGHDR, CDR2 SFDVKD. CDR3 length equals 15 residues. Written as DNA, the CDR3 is TGTGCCACCAGTGGAGTCGGGGGGGCCTCCGGGGAGCTGTTTTTT. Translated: CATSGVGGASGELFF.

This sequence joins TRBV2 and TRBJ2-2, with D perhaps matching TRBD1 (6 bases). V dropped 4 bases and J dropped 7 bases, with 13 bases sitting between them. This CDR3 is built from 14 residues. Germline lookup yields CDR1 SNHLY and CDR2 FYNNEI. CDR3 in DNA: TGTGCCAGCAGTGCAATACAGGGTGGCGGGGAGCTGTTTTTT. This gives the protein CASSAIQGGGELFF.

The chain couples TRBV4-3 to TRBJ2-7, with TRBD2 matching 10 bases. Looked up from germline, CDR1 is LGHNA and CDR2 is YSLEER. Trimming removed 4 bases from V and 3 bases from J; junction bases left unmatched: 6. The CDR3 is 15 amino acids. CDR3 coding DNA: TGCGCCAGCAGCCCGGCAAGCGGGAGGGGCTACGAGCAGTACTTC. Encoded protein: CASSPASGRGYEQYF.

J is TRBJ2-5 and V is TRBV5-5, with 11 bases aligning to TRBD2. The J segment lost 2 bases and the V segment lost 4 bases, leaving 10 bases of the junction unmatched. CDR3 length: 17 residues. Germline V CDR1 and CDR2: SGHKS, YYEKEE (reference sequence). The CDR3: CASSHTASGGSQETQYF. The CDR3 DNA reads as TGTGCCAGCAGCCACACGGCTAGCGGGGGGTCGCAAGAGACCCAGTACTTC.

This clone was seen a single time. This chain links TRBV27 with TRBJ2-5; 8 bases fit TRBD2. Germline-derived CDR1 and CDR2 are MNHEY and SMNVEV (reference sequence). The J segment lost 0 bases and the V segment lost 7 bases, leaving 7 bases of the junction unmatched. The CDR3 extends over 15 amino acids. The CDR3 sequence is CASTRRAGDQETQYF. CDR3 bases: TGTGCCAGCACCCGGAGAGCGGGAGACCAAGAGACCCAGTACTTC.

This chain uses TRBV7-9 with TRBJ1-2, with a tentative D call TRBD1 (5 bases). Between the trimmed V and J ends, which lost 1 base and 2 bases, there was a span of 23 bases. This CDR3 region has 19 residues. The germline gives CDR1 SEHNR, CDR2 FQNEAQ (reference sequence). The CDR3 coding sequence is TGTGCCAGCAGCTTAGGGCTCGGGGGAAAAGACGGGAAGAACTATGGCTACACCTTC. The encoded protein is CASSLGLGGKDGKNYGYTF.

In DNA form, the CDR3 reads TGTGCCAGCAGCTTACGGTCGGGAGGGCCCGAGCAGTACTTC. It specifies CASSLRSGGPEQYF. V gene TRBV7-8 combines with J gene TRBJ2-7, with 8 positions matching TRBD2. CDR1 is SGHVS and CDR2 is FQNEAQ in the germline V gene. CDR3 length equals 14 residues. V shed 2 bases, J shed 6 bases, and the junction held 6 bases outside the gene matches. Based on the CDR3 plus reference TRBV7-8 and TRBJ2-7, the full variable domain is GAGVSQSPRYKVAKRGQDVALRCDPISGHVSLFWYQQALGQGPEFLTYFQNEAQLDKSGLPSDRFFAERPEGSVSTLKIQRTQQEDSAVYLCASSLRSGGPEQYFGPGTRLTVT.

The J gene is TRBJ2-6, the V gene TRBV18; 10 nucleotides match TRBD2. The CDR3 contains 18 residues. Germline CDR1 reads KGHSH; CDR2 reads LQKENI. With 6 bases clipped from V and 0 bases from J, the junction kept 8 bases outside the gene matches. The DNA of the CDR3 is TGTGCCAGCTCCCCCAGCGGGAGGGCTTACTCTGGGGCCAACGTCCTGACTTTC. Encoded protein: CASSPSGRAYSGANVLTF.

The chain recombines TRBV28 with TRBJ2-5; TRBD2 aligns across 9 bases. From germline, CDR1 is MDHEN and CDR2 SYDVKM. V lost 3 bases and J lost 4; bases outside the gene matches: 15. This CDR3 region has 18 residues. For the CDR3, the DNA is TGTGCCAGCAGTTTCCCCTCCCATGGAGCGGGAGGTCGAGAGACCCAGTACTTC. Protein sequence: CASSFPSHGAGGRETQYF.

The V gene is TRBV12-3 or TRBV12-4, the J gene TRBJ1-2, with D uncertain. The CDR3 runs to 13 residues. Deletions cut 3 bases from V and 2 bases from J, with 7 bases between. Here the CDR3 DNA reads TGTGCCAGCAGTTTCCGGGAAAACTATGGCTACACCTTC. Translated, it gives CASSFRENYGYTF.

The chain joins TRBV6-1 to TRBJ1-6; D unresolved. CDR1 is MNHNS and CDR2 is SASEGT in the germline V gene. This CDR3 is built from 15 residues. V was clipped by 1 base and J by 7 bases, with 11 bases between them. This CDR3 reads CASSEVRGGNSPLHF. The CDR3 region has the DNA TGTGCCAGCAGTGAAGTGCGGGGAGGGAATTCACCCCTCCACTTT.